Following are 14 T cell receptor beta chains from one sample sequenced in a study of shared clonotypes between healthy human individuals. The protocol was immunoSEQ multiplex PCR, while the TCRdb copy is restricted to in-frame clones and leaves out a portion. The table shows more than 2,000,000 clones, with over 90% occurring only once. The material sequenced was naive CD4+ T cells from PBMCs. Subset given: CD45RA+ positively selected. Source of these receptors: a man aged 18-30 years in good health. Some clones in this sample may be carry-over from other donors' samples.

The chain recombines TRBV4-3 with TRBJ1-4; D uncertain. V was trimmed by 0 bases and J by 6 bases, leaving 8 bases between them. The CDR3 has 14 residues. Germline loops: CDR1 LGHNA, CDR2 YSLEER. Here the CDR3 DNA reads TGCGCCAGCAGCCAAGAAAGTCTTGATGAAAAACTGTTTTTT. It specifies CASSQESLDEKLFF.

The rearrangement joins TRBV11-2 to TRBJ2-7; 9 nucleotides agree with TRBD2. This CDR3 has 15 residues. After removal of 2 bases from V and 4 bases from J, the junction contained 6 bases not matched to a gene. CDR1 SGHAT and CDR2 FQNNGV come from the germline V gene. CDR3 sequence: CASSLISGSWYEQYF. The CDR3 DNA follows: TGTGCCAGCAGCTTAATTAGCGGGAGCTGGTACGAGCAGTACTTC.

This chain links TRBV6-1 with TRBJ2-3; TRBD1 matches 7 bases. Germline loops: CDR1 MNHNS, CDR2 SASEGT. The V segment lost 1 base and the J segment 4 bases; nucleotides outside the gene matches: 5. The CDR3 is 15 amino acids. As DNA, the CDR3 is TGTGCCAGCAGTGAAGGGGCAGGGGGAGCAGATACGCAGTATTTT. This sequence encodes CASSEGAGGADTQYF.

The J gene is TRBJ2-5, the V gene TRBV7-2; 10 bases map to TRBD1. The CDR3 has 15 amino acids. Germline V gene data show CDR1 as SGHTA and CDR2 as FQGNSA. Trimming at V came to 3 bases and at J to 3 bases, leaving 4 bases not matched to a gene. The CDR3 reads CASSFHGTGEETQYF. The CDR3 DNA reads TGTGCCAGCAGCTTCCACGGGACAGGGGAAGAGACCCAGTACTTC.

This chain joins TRBV19 and TRBJ2-1, with TRBD2 matching 8 bases. The CDR3 sequence is 16 residues long. Germline V gives CDR1 LNHDA, CDR2 SQIVND (reference sequence). J was trimmed by 5 bases and V by 3 bases; bases with no gene match: 9. The CDR3 loop is CASSILAGLGNNEQFF. In DNA form, the CDR3 reads TGTGCCAGTAGTATCCTAGCGGGCCTCGGAAACAATGAGCAGTTCTTC.

The V gene is TRBV2, the J gene TRBJ2-1; the D gene is possibly TRBD1 (8 bases). The CDR3 loop spans 15 amino acids. Trimming left V 8 bases short and J 1 base short, with 15 bases between. The germline CDR1 and CDR2 sequences are SNHLY and FYNNEI. CDR3 sequence (DNA): TGTGCCAGCGGGACACAGGGGGGGTCCTACAATGAGCAGTTCTTC. Its translation: CASGTQGGSYNEQFF. Full variable domain (remainder filled in from reference TRBV2 and TRBJ2-1): EPEVTQTPSHQVTQMGQEVILRCVPISNHLYFYWYRQILGQKVEFLVSFYNNEISEKSEIFDDQFSVERPDGSNFTLKIRSTKLEDSAMYFCASGTQGGSYNEQFFGPGTRLTVL.

V usage is TRBV6-1 and J usage is TRBJ1-3; D remains unclear. The CDR3 totals 13 residues. Per germline, CDR1 MNHNS and CDR2 SASEGT. Trimming removed 6 bases from V and 0 bases from J, with 6 bases in between. The CDR3 sequence: CASRLSSGNTIYF. CDR3 DNA: TGTGCCAGCAGATTAAGCTCTGGAAACACCATATATTTT.

The chain combines TRBV11-3 with TRBJ2-5; TRBD2 matches at 9 bases. V shed 1 base, J shed 2 bases, and the junction held 11 bases outside the gene matches. The CDR3 spans 18 residues. Germline CDR1 SGHNT, CDR2 YENEEA. The DNA of the CDR3 is TGTGCCAGCAGCTTAGTAGACTTTTCAGCGGGAGGACAAGAGACCCAGTACTTC. It codes for CASSLVDFSAGGQETQYF.

The genes are TRBV6-6 and TRBJ2-5; D not resolved. With 8 bases removed from V and 4 bases from J, the gap between germline ends came to 11 bases. Germline CDR1 is MNHNY and CDR2 is SVGAGI (reference sequence). This CDR3 comprises 12 residues. The CDR3 DNA reads TGTGCCAGCGGGCTAACGGGAGAGACCCAGTACTTC. Its protein is CASGLTGETQYF.

DNA of the CDR3: TGTGCCAGCAGCCTAGCGGGAGTAGACGAGCAGTACTTC. Its protein product is CASSLAGVDEQYF. The chain has TRBV6-6 and TRBJ2-7; 10 bases are a match to TRBD2. Germline V gives CDR1 MNHNY, CDR2 SVGAGI (reference sequence). V was clipped by 6 bases and J by 5 bases; unmatched bases: 4. CDR3 length equals 13 residues.

This clone has only a few counts. This chain connects TRBV9 to TRBJ1-2; the D is unclear. CDR1 SGDLS and CDR2 YYNGEE come from the germline V gene. The ends were cut back, 10 bases at V and 0 bases at J, with 13 bases in the middle. CDR3 length: 13 residues. CDR3 nucleotide sequence: TGTGCCCCACGTTTGGGCGCTAACTATGGCTACACCTTC. This gives the protein CAPRLGANYGYTF.

The chain has TRBV19 and TRBJ2-5, with D possibly TRBD2 on 6 matching bases. CDR3 length equals 13 residues. Trimming removed 5 bases at V and 4 bases at J, with 11 bases between. Per germline, CDR1 LNHDA and CDR2 SQIVND (reference sequence). In DNA form, the CDR3 reads TGTGCCAGTAGTCAAACTAGCCCAGAGACCCAGTACTTC. Its translation: CASSQTSPETQYF. The whole variable domain, remainder taken from reference TRBV19 and TRBJ2-5, is DGGITQSPKYLFRKEGQNVTLSCEQNLNHDAMYWYRQDPGQGLRLIYYSQIVNDFQKGDIAEGYSVSREKKESFPLTVTSAQKNPTAFYLCASSQTSPETQYFGPGTRLLVL.

The rearrangement uses TRBV5-1 and TRBJ2-7; 11 positions match TRBD2. The CDR3 has 16 residues. Germline V gene lookup returns CDR1 SGHRS and CDR2 YFSETQ. V was pared by 3 bases and J by 2 bases, with 7 bases of the junction left unmatched. This CDR3 reads CASSSGTSGLTYEQYF. In nucleotides, the CDR3 is TGCGCCAGCAGCTCGGGGACTAGCGGACTAACCTACGAGCAGTACTTC. The variable domain in full, with the rest retrieved from reference TRBV5-1 and TRBJ2-7, is KAGVTQTPRYLIKTRGQQVTLSCSPISGHRSVSWYQQTPGQGLQFLFEYFSETQRNKGNFPGRFSGRQFSNSRSEMNVSTLELGDSALYLCASSSGTSGLTYEQYFGPGTRLTVT.

V gene TRBV19 combines with J gene TRBJ2-3; TRBD1 or TRBD2 may be the D gene (7 bases each). The CDR3 length is 15 residues. Germline values: CDR1 LNHDA, CDR2 SQIVND (reference sequence). V was shortened by 4 bases and J by 9 bases, with 20 bases between the two germline ends. The CDR3: CASSTRQGLGGTQYF. The CDR3 DNA reads as TGTGCCAGTAGTACCAGACAGGGCCTGGGGGGGACGCAGTATTTT.